Listed below are T cell receptor beta chains from one sample, sequenced in a study of T cell clonotyping in hematopoietic cell transplantation. Only in-frame clones appear in the TCRdb table, and some are missing; sequencing was by immunoSEQ multiplex PCR. This table holds around 16,000 clones, around 55% found once. The source was PBMCs, collected 30 days after allogeneic stem cell transplant. The receptors were gathered from a male patient aged 50 or older who had an allogeneic stem cell transplant from an unrelated donor, so T cells may come from the graft donor. Some clones in this sample may be carry-over from other donors' samples. CDR3s include the opening cysteine and the closing phenylalanine or tryptophan. A D gene is named only where the DNA matches it firmly. A clone size is listed for some rows: how often the clone was seen (once, few, many), or a class if it is expanded.

j_gene | len | d_gene | v_gene | abundance | CDR3aa | CDR3nt
TRBJ1-6 | 11 | NA | TRBV2 | NA | CASSEESPLHF | TGTGCCAGCAGTGAAGAATCACCCCTCCACTTT
TRBJ2-7 | 15 | TRBD1 | TRBV7-6 | few | CASSSYGQGSYEQYF | TGTGCCAGCAGCTCATACGGACAGGGCTCCTACGAGCAGTACTTC
TRBJ1-1 | 14 | NA | TRBV30 | NA | CAWRFPYRNTEAFF | TGTGCCTGGAGATTCCCCTACAGGAACACTGAAGCTTTCTTT
TRBJ1-5 | 13 | TRBD1 | TRBV6-5 | NA | CASRRGRSQPQHF | TGTGCCAGCAGAAGGGGGCGAAGCCAGCCCCAGCATTTT
TRBJ2-7 | 12 | NA | TRBV30 | NA | CAGGPQNYEQYF | TGTGCCGGGGGACCACAAAACTACGAGCAGTACTTC
TRBJ1-3 | 13 | NA | TRBV30 | NA | CAWFVKGGNTIYF | TGTGCCTGGTTTGTAAAAGGGGGAAACACCATATATTTT
TRBJ1-2 | 14 | TRBD1 | TRBV27 | NA | CASSQGQGLGGYTF | TGTGCCAGCAGTCAAGGACAGGGGTTGGGCGGCTACACCTTC
TRBJ2-1 | 16 | NA | TRBV5-4 | once | CASSFTALGRYNEQFF | TGTGCCAGCAGCTTTACCGCCCTGGGCAGGTACAATGAGCAGTTCTTC
TRBJ1-6 | 13 | NA | TRBV9 | NA | CASSVDLNSPLHF | TGTGCCAGCAGCGTCGACCTCAATTCACCCCTCCACTTT
TRBJ2-1 | 20 | NA | TRBV30 | NA | CAWSVPRGPPQSLVVNEQFF | TGTGCCTGGAGTGTACCGAGGGGACCTCCCCAGAGTTTGGTCGTCAATGAGCAGTTCTTC
TRBJ1-5 | 14 | NA | TRBV6-5 | NA | CASSNRDTNQPQHF | TGTGCCAGCAGTAACCGGGACACCAATCAGCCCCAGCATTTT
TRBJ1-2 | 8 | NA | TRBV7-6 | NA | CASSQYRF | TGTGCCAGCAGCCAATACCGCTTC
TRBJ2-1 | 11 | NA | TRBV28 | few | CASSLVHEQFF | TGTGCCAGCAGTTTGGTTCATGAGCAGTTCTTC
TRBJ2-5 | 11 | NA | TRBV30 | NA | CAWSVQETQYF | TGTGCCTGGAGTGTACAGGAGACCCAGTACTTC
TRBJ1-2 | 13 | NA | TRBV6-5 | NA | CASSWTVDYGYTF | TGTGCCAGCAGCTGGACAGTGGACTATGGCTACACCTTC
TRBJ1-2 | 13 | NA | TRBV5-6 | once | CASSLVPGLGYTF | TGTGCCAGCAGCTTGGTGCCAGGGCTTGGCTACACCTTC
TRBJ1-1 | 14 | NA | TRBV27 | NA | CASSLVSGGTEAFF | TGTGCCAGCAGTTTAGTGTCGGGGGGCACTGAAGCTTTCTTT
TRBJ1-3 | 16 | NA | TRBV29-1 | NA | CSVTPSDPRSGNTIYF | TGCAGCGTCACCCCCTCAGACCCACGCTCAGGAAACACCATATATTTT
TRBJ2-7 | 14 | NA | TRBV27 | medium-sized | CASSLSSRSYEQYF | TGTGCCAGCAGTTTATCGTCCAGATCCTACGAGCAGTACTTC
TRBJ2-7 | 12 | NA | TRBV28 | few | CASHQRADEQYF | TGTGCCAGCCACCAGAGAGCGGACGAGCAGTACTTC
TRBJ1-5 | 12 | NA | TRBV28 | NA | CATTAGNQPQHF | TGTGCCACCACCGCAGGCAATCAGCCCCAGCATTTT
TRBJ1-2 | 16 | NA | TRBV11-2 | NA | CASSLESWTVNYGYTF | TGTGCCAGCAGCTTAGAGAGCTGGACAGTCAACTATGGCTACACCTTC
TRBJ2-5 | 14 | NA | TRBV30 | few | CAWEVGRLSGTQYF | TGTGCCTGGGAGGTTGGTAGGCTCTCGGGGACCCAGTACTTC
TRBJ2-2 | 15 | TRBD1 | TRBV5-1 | few | CASSLGDRGTGELFF | TGCGCCAGCAGCTTGGGGGACAGGGGCACCGGGGAGCTGTTTTTT
TRBJ2-7 | 13 | TRBD2 | TRBV19 | NA | CASSAGLAYEQYF | TGTGCCAGTAGTGCGGGACTAGCCTACGAGCAGTACTTC
TRBJ1-6 | 13 | NA | TRBV30 | NA | CACSSRGDSPLHF | TGTGCCTGCAGCTCCCGGGGGGACTCACCCCTCCACTTT
TRBJ2-5 | 15 | TRBD2 | TRBV5-5 | NA | CASSSERGGQETQYF | TGTGCCAGCAGCTCCGAGCGGGGGGGTCAAGAGACCCAGTACTTC
TRBJ2-5 | 12 | NA | TRBV6-5 | NA | CASSFGGETQYF | TGTGCCAGCAGTTTCGGGGGCGAGACCCAGTACTTC
TRBJ1-2 | 14 | NA | TRBV30 | NA | CAWSGDIVNYGYTF | TGTGCCTGGAGTGGGGACATTGTCAACTATGGCTACACCTTC
TRBJ1-1 | 15 | NA | TRBV4-3 | NA | CASSQDTGWGTEAFF | TGCGCCAGCAGCCAAGATACAGGATGGGGGACTGAAGCTTTCTTT
TRBJ1-2 | 14 | TRBD1 | TRBV14 | NA | CASSQLGQVYGYTF | TGTGCCAGCAGCCAACTGGGACAGGTCTATGGCTACACCTTC
TRBJ2-7 | 18 | NA | TRBV5-6 | NA | CASSSPFRYQGGSYEQYF | TGTGCCAGCAGCTCTCCCTTTAGGTACCAGGGGGGTTCCTACGAGCAGTACTTC
TRBJ1-2 | 13 | NA | TRBV28 | NA | CASSVPAGFGYTF | TGTGCCAGCAGTGTACCCGCAGGGTTCGGCTACACCTTC
TRBJ2-7 | 11 | NA | TRBV20-1 | NA | CSARGPYEQYF | TGCAGTGCTAGAGGTCCCTACGAGCAGTACTTC
TRBJ1-4 | 17 | TRBD1 | TRBV7-9 | few | CASSLGTGGYIDEKLFF | TGTGCCAGCAGCCTTGGGACAGGGGGCTACATTGATGAAAAACTGTTTTTT
TRBJ2-7 | 14 | NA | TRBV5-6 | NA | CASSRDMSPYEQYF | TGTGCCAGCAGCCGGGACATGTCCCCCTACGAGCAGTACTTC
TRBJ2-5 | 11 | NA | TRBV30 | NA | CACGGDETQYF | TGTGCCTGCGGAGGCGATGAGACCCAGTACTTC
TRBJ1-1 | 15 | TRBD1 | TRBV5-1 | NA | CASSHGQGGETEAFF | TGCGCCAGCAGCCATGGACAGGGAGGAGAGACTGAAGCTTTCTTT
TRBJ1-2 | 13 | NA | TRBV6-5 | NA | CASSYSRAYGYTF | TGTGCCAGCAGTTACTCACGGGCTTATGGCTACACCTTC
TRBJ2-3 | 16 | TRBD2 | TRBV29-1 | NA | CSVEDASGGSPDTQYF | TGCAGCGTTGAAGATGCCAGCGGGGGCTCCCCAGATACGCAGTATTTT
TRBJ1-4 | 14 | TRBD1 | TRBV28 | NA | CASSKRQGNEKLFF | TGTGCCAGCAGTAAGAGACAGGGGAATGAAAAACTGTTTTTT